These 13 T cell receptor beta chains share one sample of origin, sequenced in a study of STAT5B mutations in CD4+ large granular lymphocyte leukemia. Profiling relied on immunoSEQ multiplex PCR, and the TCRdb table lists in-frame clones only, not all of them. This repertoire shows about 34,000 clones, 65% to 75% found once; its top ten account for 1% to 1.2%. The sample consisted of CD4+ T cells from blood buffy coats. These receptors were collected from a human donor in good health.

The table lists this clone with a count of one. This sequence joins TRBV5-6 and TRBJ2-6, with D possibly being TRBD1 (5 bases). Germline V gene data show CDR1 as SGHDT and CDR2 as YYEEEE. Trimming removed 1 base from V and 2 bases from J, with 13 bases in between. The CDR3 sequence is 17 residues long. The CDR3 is CASSLFQGVAGANVLTF. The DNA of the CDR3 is TGTGCCAGCAGCTTGTTTCAGGGCGTTGCTGGGGCCAACGTCCTGACTTTC.

For the CDR3, the DNA is TGCGCCAGAGGGACAGGGGCTGGTTCACCCCTCCACTTT. Residues: CARGTGAGSPLHF. V and J are TRBV5-1 and TRBJ1-6; 10 positions agree with TRBD1. The J segment lost 9 bases and the V segment lost 8 bases, leaving 5 bases of the junction unmatched. Germline V gene sequence: CDR1 SGHRS, CDR2 YFSETQ. The CDR3 runs to 13 residues.

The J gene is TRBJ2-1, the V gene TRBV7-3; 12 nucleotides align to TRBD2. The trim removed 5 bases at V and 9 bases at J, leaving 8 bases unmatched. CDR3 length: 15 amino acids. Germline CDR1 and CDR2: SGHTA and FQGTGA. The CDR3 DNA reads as TGTGCCAGCAGCCCGACTAGCGGGAGCGACAGTGAGCAGTTCTTC. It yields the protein CASSPTSGSDSEQFF.

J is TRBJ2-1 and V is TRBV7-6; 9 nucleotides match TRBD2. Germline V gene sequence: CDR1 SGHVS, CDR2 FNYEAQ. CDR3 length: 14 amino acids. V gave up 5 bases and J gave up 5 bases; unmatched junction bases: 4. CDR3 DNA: TGTGCCAGCAGCGATAGCGGGGGTCACAATGAGCAGTTCTTC. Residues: CASSDSGGHNEQFF. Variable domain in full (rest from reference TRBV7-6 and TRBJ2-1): GAGVSQSPRYKVTKRGQDVALRCDPISGHVSLYWYRQALGQGPEFLTYFNYEAQQDKSGLPNDRFSAERPEGSISTLTIQRTEQRDSAMYRCASSDSGGHNEQFFGPGTRLTVL.

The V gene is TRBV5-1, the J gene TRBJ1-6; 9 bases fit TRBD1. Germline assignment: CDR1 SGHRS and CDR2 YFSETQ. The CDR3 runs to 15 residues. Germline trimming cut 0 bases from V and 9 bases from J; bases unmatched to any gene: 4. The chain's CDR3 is CASSLGGQGFSPLHF. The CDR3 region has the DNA TGCGCCAGCAGCTTGGGTGGACAGGGGTTTTCACCCCTCCACTTT. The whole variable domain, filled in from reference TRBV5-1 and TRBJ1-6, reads KAGVTQTPRYLIKTRGQQVTLSCSPISGHRSVSWYQQTPGQGLQFLFEYFSETQRNKGNFPGRFSGRQFSNSRSEMNVSTLELGDSALYLCASSLGGQGFSPLHFGNGTRLTVT.

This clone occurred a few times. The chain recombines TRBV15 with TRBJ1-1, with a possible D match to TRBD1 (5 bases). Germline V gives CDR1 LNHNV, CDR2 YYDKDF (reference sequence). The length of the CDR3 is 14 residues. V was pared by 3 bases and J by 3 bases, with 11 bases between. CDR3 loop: CATSRDGAYTEAFF. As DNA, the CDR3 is TGTGCCACCAGCAGGGACGGGGCTTACACTGAAGCTTTCTTT.

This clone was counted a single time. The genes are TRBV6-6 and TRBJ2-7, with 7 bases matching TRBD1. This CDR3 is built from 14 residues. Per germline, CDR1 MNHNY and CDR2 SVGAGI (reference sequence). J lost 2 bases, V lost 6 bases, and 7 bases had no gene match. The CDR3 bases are TGTGCCAGCAGAGCCGGGACAGCAACCTACGAGCAGTACTTC. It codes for CASRAGTATYEQYF.

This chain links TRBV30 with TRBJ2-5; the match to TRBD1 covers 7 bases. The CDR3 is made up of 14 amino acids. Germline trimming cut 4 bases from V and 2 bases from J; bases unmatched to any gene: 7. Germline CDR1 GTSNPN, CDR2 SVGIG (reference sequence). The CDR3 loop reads CAWKGQREQETQYF. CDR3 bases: TGTGCCTGGAAGGGACAGAGGGAGCAAGAGACCCAGTACTTC.

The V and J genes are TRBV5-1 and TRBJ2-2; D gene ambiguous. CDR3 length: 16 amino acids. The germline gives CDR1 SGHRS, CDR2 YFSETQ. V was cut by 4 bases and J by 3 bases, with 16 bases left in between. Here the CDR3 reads CASSPIEARDTGELFF. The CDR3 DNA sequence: TGCGCCAGCAGCCCAATAGAGGCACGGGACACCGGGGAGCTGTTTTTT.

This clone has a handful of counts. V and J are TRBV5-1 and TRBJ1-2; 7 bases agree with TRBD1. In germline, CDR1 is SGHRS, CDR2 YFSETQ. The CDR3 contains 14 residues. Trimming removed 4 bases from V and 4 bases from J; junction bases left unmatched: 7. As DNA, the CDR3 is TGCGCCAGCAGCACCGACAGGGAAGGCTATGGCTACACCTTC. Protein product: CASSTDREGYGYTF.

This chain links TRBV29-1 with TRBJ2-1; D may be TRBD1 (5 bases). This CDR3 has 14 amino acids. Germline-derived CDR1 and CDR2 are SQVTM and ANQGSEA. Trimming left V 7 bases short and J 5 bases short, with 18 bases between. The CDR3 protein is CSGQGVRRNNEQFF. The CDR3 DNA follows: TGCAGCGGACAAGGGGTAAGGAGAAACAATGAGCAGTTCTTC.

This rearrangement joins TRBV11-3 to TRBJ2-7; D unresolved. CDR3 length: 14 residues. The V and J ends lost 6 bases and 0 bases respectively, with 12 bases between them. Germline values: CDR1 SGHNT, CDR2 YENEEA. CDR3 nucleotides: TGTGCCAGCAGTAGGTCCAGGAGCTCCTACGAGCAGTACTTC. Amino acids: CASSRSRSSYEQYF.

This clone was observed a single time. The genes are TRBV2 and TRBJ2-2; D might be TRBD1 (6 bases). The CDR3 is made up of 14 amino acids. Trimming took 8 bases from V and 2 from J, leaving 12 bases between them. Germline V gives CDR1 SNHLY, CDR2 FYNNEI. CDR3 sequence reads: CASLGTSNTGELFF. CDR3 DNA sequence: TGTGCCAGCTTAGGGACATCCAACACCGGGGAGCTGTTTTTT.